This T cell receptor beta chain was sequenced during a study of molecular identifiers for immune sequencing clone quantification. The overall study: Replicates partitioned RNA from approximately 20,000 or 98,000 naive CD8 cells into five parts, sequencing four.

Naive CD8 T cells underwent sorting with the CD8+CD4-CCR7+CD45RA+ definition. Bulk TCR libraries used previously described methods and listed TCR primers. TCRdb reprocessed the PCR reads with MiXCR, giving one entry per CDR3 protein. In the table there are 53,000 or so distinct CDR3 sequences, approximately 40% of which are singletons. As regards this clonotype: An end of the junction does not agree with germline; a read error may underlie this.

Material: naive CD8+ T cells from blood, with Jurkat cell RNA spiked in. Subset defined: FACS-sorted CD8+CD4-CCR7+CD45RA+ naive T cells. The source of this sequence is a human donor in good health. Some libraries in this study had Jurkat cell RNA spiked in.

In DNA, the CDR3 is TGTGCCAGCTCACGGACGGAAGCTATCTTCCCCGGGGAGCTGTATTTT. Protein product: CASSRTEAIFPGELYF. The V call is TRBV18, the J call TRBJ2-2; TRBD2 is a possible D gene (5 bases). This CDR3 has 16 residues. Germline V lookup: CDR1 KGHSH, CDR2 LQKENI.